Presented here are 23 T cell receptor beta chains from one specimen sequenced in a study of T-cell reconstitution after alpha-beta-depleted transplantation in children. Unique molecular identifiers were incorporated when the TCRbeta library was constructed. TCRdb ran MiXCR on the PCR reads and lists one entry per CDR3 protein. The data contain 200,000 to 300,000 distinct CDR3 sequences, 20% to 30% of them singletons. Sequencing was performed on PBMCs, taken before TCRalphabeta/CD19-depleted stem cell transplant. Receptors were obtained from a girl aged 2-15 years with Fanconi anemia, due to receive a stem cell transplant.

This clonotype was found a few times. The rearrangement joins TRBV6-2 or TRBV6-3 to TRBJ1-1; possible D gene TRBD1, 5 bases. Germline CDR1 is MNHEY and CDR2 is SVGEGT. CDR3 length equals 20 residues. V shed 2 bases and J shed 1 base, with 26 bases lying between them. The CDR3 nucleotides read TGTGCCAGCAGTTACACAAGAAGGATTCTACGGGGGAAGTCGAACACTGAAGCTTTCTTT. Residues: CASSYTRRILRGKSNTEAFF.

V is TRBV20-1 and J is TRBJ2-7, with D perhaps TRBD1 (6 bases). Germline V gene sequence: CDR1 DFQATT, CDR2 SNEGSKA (reference sequence). There are 13 residues in the CDR3. Between the trimmed V and J ends, which lost 1 base and 3 bases, there was a span of 10 bases. CDR3 sequence: CSARGDNLYEQYF. CDR3 nucleotides: TGCAGTGCTAGAGGGGACAACCTCTACGAGCAGTACTTC.

This clonotype was observed at least ten times. V gene TRBV18 combines with J gene TRBJ2-3; possible D gene TRBD2, 6 bases. V was trimmed by 3 bases and J by 3 bases, leaving 13 bases between them. The CDR3 consists of 15 residues. The germline gives CDR1 KGHSH, CDR2 LQKENI. CDR3 in amino acids: CASSPRLDATDTQYF. CDR3 nucleotide sequence: TGTGCCAGCTCACCGCGACTAGACGCAACAGATACGCAGTATTTT.

The chain combines TRBV20-1 with TRBJ2-7; 14 bases line up with TRBD2. The CDR3 covers 13 residues. CDR1 and CDR2 (germline): DFQATT, SNEGSKA (reference sequence). V trimming: 6 bases; J trimming: 6 bases; junction bases outside the gene matches: 4. In DNA, the CDR3 is TGCAGTGCCCCGGGACTAGCGGGAGTCGAGCAGTACTTC. This encodes CSAPGLAGVEQYF.

This chain's CDR3 is CASSFWGRDNYGYTF. The CDR3 DNA reads TGTGCCAGCAGTTTTTGGGGGAGGGATAACTATGGCTACACCTTC. The genes are TRBV12-3 or TRBV12-4 and TRBJ1-2; weak D call: TRBD1 (5 bases). The CDR3 has 15 amino acids. Trimming shortened V by 3 bases and J by 1 base, and 12 bases separated the two germline ends.

This clonotype was counted ten times or more. CDR3 amino acids: CASSYPGENNEQFF. DNA of the CDR3: TGTGCCAGCAGCTACCCTGGAGAAAACAATGAGCAGTTCTTC. The V gene is TRBV7-9, the J gene TRBJ2-1; the D is unclear. Trimming shortened V by 4 bases and J by 5 bases, and 12 bases separated the two germline ends. Germline V gives CDR1 SEHNR, CDR2 FQNEAQ (reference sequence). The CDR3 extends over 14 amino acids.

This clonotype was recorded many times. The chain employs TRBV7-6 and TRBJ1-6; D is unresolved. The ends were cut back, 5 bases at V and 5 bases at J, with 22 bases in the middle. The CDR3 consists of 18 residues. Germline CDR1 and CDR2: SGHVS and FNYEAQ. The DNA for the CDR3 is TGTGCCAGCAGCCCTTTTGGGCGCGCCGCAGTAAATAATTCACCCCTCCACTTT. Translated: CASSPFGRAAVNNSPLHF.

At least ten counts were recorded for this clonotype. This chain joins TRBV7-2 and TRBJ2-1; no clear D gene. In germline, CDR1 is SGHTA, CDR2 FQGNSA. V was clipped by 0 bases and J by 0 bases, with 6 bases between them. CDR3 length equals 15 residues. CDR3 bases: TGTGCCAGCAGCTTAGCGATAGGCTCCTACAATGAGCAGTTCTTC. It yields the protein CASSLAIGSYNEQFF. Supplemented by reference TRBV7-2 and TRBJ2-1, the full variable domain reads GAGVSQSPSNKVTEKGKDVELRCDPISGHTALYWYRQSLGQGLEFLIYFQGNSAPDKSGLPSDRFSAERTGGSVSTLTIQRTQQEDSAVYLCASSLAIGSYNEQFFGPGTRLTVL.

This clonotype came up many times. This rearrangement joins TRBV12-3 or TRBV12-4 to TRBJ2-5; the D gene is possibly TRBD1 (6 bases). The V end lost 6 bases, the J end lost 2 bases, and 16 bases lay between the germline ends. CDR3 size: 15 residues. In DNA form, the CDR3 reads TGTGCCAGCAGCGTAATGGACAGTGATCAAGAGACCCAGTACTTC. Residues: CASSVMDSDQETQYF.

This clonotype was recorded at least ten times. This chain links TRBV7-2 with TRBJ2-1, with 8 bases identical to TRBD2. This CDR3 comprises 16 residues. V dropped 1 base and J dropped 7; count of bases not matched to a gene: 9. The germline gives CDR1 SGHTA, CDR2 FQGNSA. The CDR3 region is CASSLGWQRGLNEQFF. The CDR3 DNA sequence: TGTGCCAGCAGCTTAGGATGGCAGCGGGGGTTAAATGAGCAGTTCTTC.

V usage is TRBV7-2 and J usage is TRBJ1-2; 9 bases align to TRBD1. Germline V CDR1 and CDR2: SGHTA, FQGNSA. The CDR3 covers 14 residues. With V trimmed by 5 bases and J by 4 bases, 5 bases remained unmatched. This chain's CDR3 is CASSIRDRVYGYTF. CDR3 in DNA: TGTGCCAGCAGCATCCGGGACAGGGTCTATGGCTACACCTTC.

This clonotype was observed at least ten times. The CDR3 DNA sequence: TGCGCCAGCAGCTTCGGACTAGCGGGAAGTCGGGAGACCCAGTACTTC. This sequence encodes CASSFGLAGSRETQYF. The chain couples TRBV5-1 to TRBJ2-5; 12 positions match TRBD2. The germline V gene has CDR1 SGHRS and CDR2 YFSETQ. V lost 2 bases and J lost 5; bases outside the gene matches: 7. This CDR3 has 16 amino acids.

There are many counts of this clonotype. V is TRBV20-1 and J is TRBJ2-7; 7 nucleotides agree with TRBD1. CDR1 is DFQATT and CDR2 is SNEGSKA in the germline V gene (reference sequence). This CDR3 is built from 14 residues. The V segment lost 3 bases and the J segment 4 bases; nucleotides outside the gene matches: 9. CDR3 amino acids: CSARETGTFYEQYF. The DNA for the CDR3 is TGCAGTGCTAGGGAGACAGGGACCTTTTACGAGCAGTACTTC.

This clonotype was found many times. The chain employs TRBV12-3 or TRBV12-4 and TRBJ2-3; D remains ambiguous. CDR3 size: 15 residues. Trimming took off 5 bases at V and 0 bases at J, with 12 bases between the two ends. Here the CDR3 DNA reads TGTGCCAGCAGTCCGAGTCTCCTTAGCACAGATACGCAGTATTTT. It yields the protein CASSPSLLSTDTQYF.

This clonotype was seen at least ten times. The chain employs TRBV29-1 and TRBJ2-1; 9 bases map to TRBD2. The germline V gene has CDR1 SQVTM and CDR2 ANQGSEA. The CDR3 consists of 12 residues. J gave up 10 bases and V 6 bases, and 7 bases lay outside the gene matches. CDR3 region: CSVVAGAWEQFF. The DNA of the CDR3 is TGCAGCGTGGTAGCGGGGGCCTGGGAGCAGTTCTTC.

In this sample, this clonotype turned up many times. The chain combines TRBV30 with TRBJ1-1; a weak D match, TRBD1 (6 bases). Germline V lookup: CDR1 GTSNPN, CDR2 SVGIG (reference sequence). The CDR3 has 12 residues. Trimming left V 4 bases short and J 4 bases short, with 10 bases between. The CDR3: CAWNQGGTEAFF. DNA of the CDR3: TGTGCCTGGAATCAAGGGGGCACTGAAGCTTTCTTT.

This rearrangement joins TRBV7-8 to TRBJ2-1, with D unresolved. There are 15 residues in the CDR3. Germline V gene data show CDR1 as SGHVS and CDR2 as FQNEAQ. V was trimmed by 1 base and J by 5 bases, leaving 12 bases between them. CDR3 sequence: CASSLGVMQDNEQFF. The DNA of the CDR3 is TGTGCCAGCAGCTTAGGTGTAATGCAGGACAATGAGCAGTTCTTC.

This clonotype was observed a handful of times. The chain has TRBV29-1 and TRBJ2-1, with 14 bases fitting TRBD2. This CDR3 comprises 15 residues. Germline values: CDR1 SQVTM, CDR2 ANQGSEA. V shed 4 bases, J shed 7 bases, and the junction held 6 bases outside the gene matches. The CDR3 DNA sequence: TGCAGCGTTGGACCCGGGACTAGCGGGGGTAATGAGCAGTTCTTC. It specifies CSVGPGTSGGNEQFF.

The rearrangement joins TRBV28 to TRBJ2-5; D remains unclear. Trimming took 3 bases from V and 2 from J, leaving 10 bases between them. In germline, CDR1 is MDHEN, CDR2 SYDVKM. The CDR3 consists of 14 residues. The chain's CDR3 is CASSLPSRQETQYF. CDR3 in DNA: TGTGCCAGCAGTTTGCCCAGCAGACAAGAGACCCAGTACTTC.

This clonotype was detected only a few times. The J gene is TRBJ2-2, the V gene TRBV7-9, with D possibly TRBD1 on 6 matching bases. CDR1 is SEHNR, CDR2 FQNEAQ, per germline (reference sequence). The CDR3 loop spans 14 amino acids. V was clipped by 5 bases and J by 1 base, with 8 bases between them. CDR3 nucleotide sequence: TGTGCCAGCAGCATGACAGGGAACACCGGGGAGCTGTTTTTT. It specifies CASSMTGNTGELFF.

CDR3 nucleotide sequence: TGTGCCAGCAGCTTCCGGACAGATTCCTACGAGCAGTACTTC. Its translation: CASSFRTDSYEQYF. J is TRBJ2-7 and V is TRBV6-2 or TRBV6-3; maybe TRBD1 (6 bases). CDR3 size: 14 residues. The V end was cut by 6 bases, the J end by 1 base, with 13 bases between. Per the germline V gene, CDR1 is MNHEY and CDR2 is SVGEGT.

This chain joins TRBV7-9 and TRBJ2-7; 8 nucleotides match TRBD2. Germline V gene data show CDR1 as SEHNR and CDR2 as FQNEAQ (reference sequence). This CDR3 has 15 amino acids. Unmatched junction bases numbered 6, after V lost 1 base and J lost 4 bases. CDR3 amino acids: CASSLGRGVRYEQYF. The DNA for the CDR3 is TGTGCCAGCAGCTTAGGGCGGGGGGTAAGATACGAGCAGTACTTC.

This clonotype showed up just a few times. The V and J genes are TRBV4-2 and TRBJ1-3; no definite D call. V was trimmed by 0 bases and J by 0 bases, leaving 9 bases between them. Germline V CDR1 and CDR2: LGHNA, YNFKEQ. The CDR3 sequence is 16 residues long. The CDR3, as DNA: TGTGCCAGCAGCCAAGATTGGCAGAGCTCTGGAAACACCATATATTTT. Translated, it gives CASSQDWQSSGNTIYF.